Below, one T cell receptor (beta chain) is given with its context. This sample stems from a study of cytomegalovirus exposure and HLA in healthy donors. CDR3 length equals 16 residues. V was trimmed by 0 bases and J by 3 bases, leaving 15 bases between them. CDR1 is SGHAT, CDR2 FQNNGV, per germline. PCR amplification relied on 60 Vbeta primers (plus 13 Jbeta primers). Assay: immunoSEQ multiplex PCR; the TCRdb copy retains only in-frame clones and omits some. The data show approximately 95,000 clones, with around four fifths seen just once and roughly 4.3% held by the top ten. The TCR sequence derives from a woman aged 40 to 55 in good health and CMV-seropositive. V and J are TRBV11-2 and TRBJ2-7; D remains unclear. Sequenced sample: PBMCs. CDR3 sequence: CASSLDMATKYYEQYF. CDR3 nucleotide sequence: TGTGCCAGCAGCTTAGATATGGCAACTAAATACTACGAGCAGTACTTC. Variable domain in full (rest from reference TRBV11-2 and TRBJ2-7): EAGVAQSPRYKIIEKRQSVAFWCNPISGHATLYWYQQILGQGPKLLIQFQNNGVVDDSQLPKDRFSAERLKGVDSTLKIQPAKLEDSAVYLCASSLDMATKYYEQYFGPGTRLTVT.